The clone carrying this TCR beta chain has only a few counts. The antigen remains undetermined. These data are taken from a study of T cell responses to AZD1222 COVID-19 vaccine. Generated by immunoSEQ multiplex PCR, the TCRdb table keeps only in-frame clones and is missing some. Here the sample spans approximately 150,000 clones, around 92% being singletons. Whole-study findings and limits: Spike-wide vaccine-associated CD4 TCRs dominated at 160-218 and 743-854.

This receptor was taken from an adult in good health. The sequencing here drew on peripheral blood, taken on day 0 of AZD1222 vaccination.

As DNA, the CDR3 is TGTGCCAGTAGTAAGACAGGACTTGAAGCTTTCTTT. Translation: CASSKTGLEAFF. The chain employs TRBV19 and TRBJ1-1; D is perhaps TRBD1 (6 bases). CDR3 length: 12 amino acids. Trimming took off 4 bases at V and 7 bases at J, with 10 bases between the two ends. Germline assignment: CDR1 LNHDA and CDR2 SQIVND (reference sequence).